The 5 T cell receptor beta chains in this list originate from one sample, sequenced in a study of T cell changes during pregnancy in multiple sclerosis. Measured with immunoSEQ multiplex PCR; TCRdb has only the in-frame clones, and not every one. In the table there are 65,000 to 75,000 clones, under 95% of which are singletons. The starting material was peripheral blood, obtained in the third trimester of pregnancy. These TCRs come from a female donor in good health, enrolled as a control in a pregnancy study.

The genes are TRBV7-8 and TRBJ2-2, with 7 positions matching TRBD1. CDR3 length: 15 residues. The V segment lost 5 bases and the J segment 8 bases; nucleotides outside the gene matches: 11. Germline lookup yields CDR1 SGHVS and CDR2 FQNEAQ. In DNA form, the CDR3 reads TGTGCCAGCAGCCCGGGTTGGACAGGAGGTGGGGAGCTGTTTTTT. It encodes CASSPGWTGGGELFF.

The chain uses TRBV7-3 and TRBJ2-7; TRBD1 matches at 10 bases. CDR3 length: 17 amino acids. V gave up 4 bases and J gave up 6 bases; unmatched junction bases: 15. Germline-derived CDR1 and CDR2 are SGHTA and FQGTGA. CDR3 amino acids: CASSSGPGQGSVGEQYF. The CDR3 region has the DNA TGTGCCAGCAGCTCGGGACCGGGACAGGGGAGTGTCGGCGAGCAGTACTTC.

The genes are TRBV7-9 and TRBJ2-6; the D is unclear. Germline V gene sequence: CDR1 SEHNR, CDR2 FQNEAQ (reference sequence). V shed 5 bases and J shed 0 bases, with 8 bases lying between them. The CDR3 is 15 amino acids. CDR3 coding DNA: TGTGCCAGCAGCCCACAGATCTCTGGGGCCAACGTCCTGACTTTC. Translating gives CASSPQISGANVLTF.

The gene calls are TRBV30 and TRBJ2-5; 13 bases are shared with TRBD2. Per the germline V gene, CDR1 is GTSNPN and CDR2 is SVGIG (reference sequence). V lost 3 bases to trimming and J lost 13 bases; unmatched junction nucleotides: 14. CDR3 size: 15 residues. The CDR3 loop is CAWRPAGTSGAGGYF. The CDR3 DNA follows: TGTGCCTGGAGACCCGCCGGGACTAGCGGGGCAGGGGGGTACTTC.

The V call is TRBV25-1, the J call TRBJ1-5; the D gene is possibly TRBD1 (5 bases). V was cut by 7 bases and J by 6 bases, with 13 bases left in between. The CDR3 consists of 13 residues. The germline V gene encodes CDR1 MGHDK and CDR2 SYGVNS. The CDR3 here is CASTRQLVQPQHF. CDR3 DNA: TGTGCCAGCACCAGACAGTTGGTTCAGCCCCAGCATTTT.